The rows below give T cell receptor beta chains drawn from one sample of a study of patients and donors after allogeneic stem cell transplantation. TCRdb re-analysed the RT-PCR reads in MiXCR, keeping a single row per CDR3 protein. The table shows about 230,000 distinct CDR3 sequences, with 13% to 15% occurring only once. Sample: blood, either unsorted or a sorted T cell fraction (not recorded which). All receptors derive from a human donor who was either an allogeneic HSCT recipient or a stem cell or donor lymphocyte infusion donor (not recorded which). It is not recorded whose cells these are; they may come from a transplant donor. CDR3s include the opening cysteine and the closing phenylalanine or tryptophan. Each record gives: J gene, clone size, D gene, V gene, CDR3 protein, CDR3 DNA. A D gene is named only where the DNA matches it firmly. Size tells how often a clone was seen (once, few, many) or the class of an expanded clone, and some rows leave it out.

J: TRBJ2-7
size: NA
D: NA
V: TRBV20-1
CDR3: CSARAGTPATYEQYF
DNA: TGCAGTGCTAGAGCCGGGACACCTGCGACCTACGAGCAGTACTTC

J: TRBJ2-5
size: NA
D: NA
V: TRBV7-2
CDR3: CASKGFETQYF
DNA: TGTGCCAGCAAGGGTTTCGAGACCCAGTACTTC

J: TRBJ1-5
size: medium-sized
D: TRBD1
V: TRBV7-9
CDR3: CASSLRGQDNQPQHF
DNA: TGTGCCAGCAGCTTACGGGGACAGGACAATCAGCCCCAGCATTTT

J: TRBJ1-6
size: few
D: NA
V: TRBV4-2
CDR3: CASSQDLSSNSYNSPLHF
DNA: TGTGCCAGCAGCCAAGATCTTAGTTCAAACTCCTATAATTCACCCCTCCACTTT

J: TRBJ2-7
size: many
D: TRBD2
V: TRBV5-6
CDR3: CASSQGLAGGEFAYEQYF
DNA: TGTGCCAGCAGCCAAGGACTAGCGGGAGGTGAATTCGCCTACGAGCAGTACTTC

J: TRBJ1-1
size: NA
D: NA
V: TRBV29-1
CDR3: CSVTQGNTEAFF
DNA: TGCAGCGTTACACAGGGGAACACTGAAGCTTTCTTT

J: TRBJ2-2
size: NA
D: NA
V: TRBV7-2
CDR3: CASSRRSVQGTGELFF
DNA: TGTGCCAGCAGCCGGCGGTCTGTACAGGGCACCGGGGAGCTGTTTTTT

J: TRBJ2-1
size: NA
D: NA
V: TRBV12-3/TRBV12-4
CDR3: CASSFSNEQFF
DNA: TGTGCCAGCAGTTTTAGTAATGAGCAGTTCTTC

J: TRBJ2-7
size: few
D: NA
V: TRBV29-1
CDR3: CSVGKTYEQYF
DNA: TGCAGCGTTGGAAAAACCTACGAGCAGTACTTC

J: TRBJ2-1
size: NA
D: NA
V: TRBV3-1
CDR3: CASSQGRPIF
DNA: TGTGCCAGCAGCCAAGGACGGCCGATCTTC

J: TRBJ1-5
size: many
D: NA
V: TRBV28
CDR3: CASSFRQGSQHF
DNA: TGTGCCAGCAGTTTCCGACAAGGGTCCCAGCATTTT

J: TRBJ2-3
size: many
D: TRBD2
V: TRBV20-1
CDR3: CSARDRLAGATDTQYF
DNA: TGCAGTGCTAGAGATCGACTAGCGGGGGCCACAGATACGCAGTATTTT

J: TRBJ2-1
size: few
D: NA
V: TRBV11-2
CDR3: CASSRNGRDNEQFF
DNA: TGTGCCAGCAGCAGAAATGGACGGGACAATGAGCAGTTCTTC

J: TRBJ1-2
size: few
D: NA
V: TRBV5-1
CDR3: CASSLDTANGYTF
DNA: TGCGCCAGCAGCTTGGACACCGCTAATGGCTACACCTTC

J: TRBJ2-1
size: few
D: NA
V: TRBV4-3
CDR3: CASSPGEGAAYNEQFF
DNA: TGCGCCAGCAGCCCGGGGGAGGGGGCTGCCTACAATGAGCAGTTCTTC

J: TRBJ1-6
size: few
D: NA
V: TRBV2
CDR3: CASSVGLREPLHF
DNA: TGTGCCAGCAGTGTGGGTTTGAGGGAACCCCTCCACTTT